These 13 T cell receptor beta chains came from one sample sequenced in a study of blood T cell repertoires in COVID-19. Clones were sequenced by immunoSEQ multiplex PCR, and TCRdb holds only the in-frame ones, with some missing. The sample carries approximately 80,000 clones, around 81% recorded once. The sequenced sample consisted of peripheral blood. The receptors were sampled from a human donor in a cohort sampled during active COVID-19.

The rearrangement joins TRBV7-2 to TRBJ1-3; tentative D call: TRBD1 (5 bases). Trimming removed 3 bases from V and 1 base from J, with 13 bases in between. This CDR3 comprises 16 residues. In germline, CDR1 is SGHTA, CDR2 FQGNSA. CDR3 amino acids: CASSFPASGSGNTIYF. The CDR3 nucleotides are TGTGCCAGCAGCTTCCCTGCCTCAGGGTCTGGAAACACCATATATTTT.

This chain uses TRBV7-9 with TRBJ1-1; the match to TRBD1 covers 7 bases. Germline CDR1 is SEHNR and CDR2 is FQNEAQ (reference sequence). V dropped 9 bases and J dropped 5; count of bases not matched to a gene: 15. There are 15 residues in the CDR3. Here the CDR3 DNA reads TGTGCCAGTACCCCTTTTCCAGGGGGAAAGACTGAAGCTTTCTTT. Amino acids: CASTPFPGGKTEAFF.

The CDR3 here is CASSSRDRDYGYTF. In DNA, the CDR3 is TGTGCCAGCAGTTCTCGGGACAGGGACTATGGCTACACCTTC. The rearrangement links TRBV28 to TRBJ1-2; 9 bases are a match to TRBD1. V shed 4 bases, J shed 3 bases, and the junction held 3 bases outside the gene matches. CDR3 size: 14 residues. Per germline, CDR1 MDHEN and CDR2 SYDVKM.

The V call is TRBV7-9, the J call TRBJ2-1; D is perhaps TRBD2 (6 bases). V lost 5 bases and J 8 bases, leaving 28 bases between the germline ends. The CDR3 is made up of 18 amino acids. CDR1 and CDR2 from the germline V gene are SEHNR and FQNEAQ (reference sequence). As DNA, the CDR3 is TGTGCCAGCAGCGGCCGCGACGCCAGCGGGTCAAGCTGGGATGAGCAGTTCTTC. Translated: CASSGRDASGSSWDEQFF.

CDR3 DNA: TGTGCCAGCAGCCGAGCTGGGGGGGGGAACTACAATGAGCAGTTCTTC. Its translation is CASSRAGGGNYNEQFF. The rearrangement uses TRBV5-4 and TRBJ2-1; 7 nucleotides line up with TRBD2. V lost 4 bases to trimming and J lost 3 bases; unmatched junction nucleotides: 10. Germline CDR1 is SGHNT and CDR2 is YYREEE (reference sequence). The CDR3 has 16 residues.

The V call is TRBV2, the J call TRBJ2-5; 8 bases are shared with TRBD1. Germline CDR1 is SNHLY and CDR2 is FYNNEI. The CDR3 runs 16 residues. The V and J ends lost 6 bases and 2 bases, in that order; junction bases with no gene match: 11. CDR3 residues: CASSGKRDRIQETQYF. The CDR3 DNA follows: TGTGCCAGCAGCGGTAAGAGGGACAGGATTCAAGAGACCCAGTACTTC.

A single count supports this clone. The chain couples TRBV5-5 to TRBJ2-1, with 10 bases matching TRBD2. Losses at the gene ends were 2 bases for V and 2 bases for J; bases not matched to a gene: 10. The CDR3 loop spans 18 amino acids. Germline CDR1 and CDR2: SGHKS and YYEKEE (reference sequence). The CDR3 loop reads CASSFEGPSGSPYNEQFF. The CDR3 DNA follows: TGTGCCAGCAGCTTCGAGGGCCCTAGCGGGAGCCCCTACAATGAGCAGTTCTTC. Full variable domain (missing parts from reference TRBV5-5 and TRBJ2-1): DAGVTQSPTHLIKTRGQQVTLRCSPISGHKSVSWYQQVLGQGPQFIFQYYEKEERGRGNFPDRFSARQFPNYSSELNVNALLLGDSALYLCASSFEGPSGSPYNEQFFGPGTRLTVL.

The V gene is TRBV6-5, the J gene TRBJ2-7, with D tentatively TRBD2 (6 bases). V was pared by 4 bases and J by 2 bases, with 15 bases between. CDR1 is MNHEY, CDR2 SVGAGI, per germline. The CDR3 sequence is 15 residues long. Written as DNA, the CDR3 is TGTGCCAGCAGTTCCGGGACTCCCCTCCCCTACGAGCAGTACTTC. Translation gives CASSSGTPLPYEQYF.

This clone has only a few counts. This rearrangement joins TRBV28 to TRBJ1-5, with D possibly being TRBD1 (6 bases). The CDR3 is 15 amino acids. The germline CDR1 and CDR2 sequences are MDHEN and SYDVKM. The V end was cut by 3 bases, the J end by 7 bases, with 16 bases between. CDR3: CASSFNTGSKQPQHF. The CDR3, as DNA: TGTGCCAGCAGTTTTAACACAGGGAGTAAACAGCCCCAGCATTTT. Using reference TRBV28 and TRBJ1-5 for the parts outside the CDR3, the full variable domain is DVKVTQSSRYLVKRTGEKVFLECVQDMDHENMFWYRQDPGLGLRLIYFSYDVKMKEKGDIPEGYSVSREKKERFSLILESASTNQTSMYLCASSFNTGSKQPQHFGDGTRLSIL.

The chain is built from TRBV28 and TRBJ1-5, with 7 bases matching TRBD1. The CDR3 extends over 16 amino acids. J lost 2 bases, V lost 3 bases, and 7 bases had no gene match. Germline loops: CDR1 MDHEN, CDR2 SYDVKM. CDR3 coding DNA: TGTGCCAGCAGTTTCCGACAGGGAAGGGGCAATCAGCCCCAGCATTTT. Translation: CASSFRQGRGNQPQHF.

The chain joins TRBV30 to TRBJ1-2; D gene uncertain. V lost 0 bases and J 6 bases, leaving 8 bases between the germline ends. The germline CDR1 and CDR2 sequences are GTSNPN and SVGIG (reference sequence). This CDR3 has 12 amino acids. The CDR3 nucleotides read TGTGCCTGGAGTGTATCAGTAAATGGCTACACCTTC. Its translation is CAWSVSVNGYTF.

The chain uses TRBV10-3 and TRBJ2-1; 14 nucleotides match TRBD2. V lost 7 bases, J lost 10 bases, and 6 bases stayed unmatched. The CDR3 contains 14 residues. CDR1 and CDR2 (germline): ENHRY, SYGVKD. The CDR3 nucleotides read TGTGCCATCACCAGACTAGCGGGGGGGCCCGAGCAGTTCTTC. It specifies CAITRLAGGPEQFF.

V is TRBV6-5 and J is TRBJ1-1; 8 nucleotides match TRBD1. The trim removed 5 bases at V and 7 bases at J, leaving 6 bases unmatched. The CDR3 spans 13 residues. The germline CDR1 and CDR2 sequences are MNHEY and SVGAGI. For the CDR3, the DNA is TGTGCCAGCAGTCACCCCGGGACAGGTGAAGCTTTCTTT. Translated: CASSHPGTGEAFF.